The T cell receptor beta chain described here comes from a study of blood T cell repertoires in COVID-19 (dated by TCRdb to the early 2020s). Study-wide context: Samples covering the acute and convalescent phases of COVID-19 were provided by collaborators in the United States, Italy and Spain. The material from the prospective study consisted of cDNA or gDNA derived from T cells, B-cell-depleted T cells, or PBMCs. Deeply sampled blood TCRbeta repertoires from subjects exposed to, actively infected with, or recovered from COVID-19 were included in the dataset. A freely available public database, intended as a resource for researchers studying the immune response to SARS-CoV-2, is where the repertoires were released. Samples were obtained from the ongoing ImmuneRACE study (first 160 participants) and from roughly 1,300 subjects provided by 6 global collaborators. The sample metadata nearly always contained a de-identified subject ID, COVID-19 status, age in years and sex. HLA class I and class II types, where available, came from metadata supplied by the sample provider rather than from assay-based typing.

Summary of the overall study and its limitations: The amount of clinical and demographic metadata varied by source and participant and was provided uncurated.

Per the germline V gene (reference sequence), LNHDA is the CDR1 and SQIVND is the CDR2. The CDR3 sequence holds 15 residues, the cysteine and phenylalanine included. Just CDR3 DNA is preserved here, 45 bases in frame from base 1. V ends up 7 bases short and J 0 bases short, with an unmatched junction base count of 6. TCRbeta CDR3 regions were amplified from genomic DNA by means of the immunoSEQ Assay, a bias-controlled multiplex PCR. The published analysis was carried out like this. The number of nucleated cells in each sample was estimated from the amplification of reference gene primers within the assay. Sequence reads were collapsed and filtered to measure the absolute abundance of every unique TCRbeta CDR3 rearrangement. For each sample, productive Simpson clonality was calculated by taking the square root of Simpson's diversity index across productive rearrangements. Held by TCRdb, this immuneACCESS table contains in-frame sequences only and omits some clones. Under half of the omission traces to an unresolved V gene where checked; the cause of the rest is unknown. V and J calls and clone size are as listed in that table; D and trimming were resolved from the DNA. The sample yields about 54,000 clones; 90% were counted once. Approximately 8% of the sample goes to the ten largest clones.

Whole blood was collected in K2EDTA tubes by collaborating institutions according to the institutions' own protocols. For TCRbeta analysis, collaborator samples were shipped as frozen whole blood, as isolated PBMCs, or as DNA extracted from either sample type. With regard to this clone: Its antigen is still unknown. Base-call qualities are not available, and no considerably larger clone is one nucleotide away.

The source of this sequence is a woman in her thirties or forties with active COVID-19. The chain employs TRBV19 and TRBJ1-5, and 7 bases in between align with TRBD1. Sequencing was done on a sample of peripheral blood. DNA sequence: TGTGCCAGTACCGGACAGGAGGATAGCAATCAGCCCCAGCATTTT. It codes for CASTGQEDSNQPQHF.